This record covers a single T cell receptor beta chain. Antigen: not known. The CDR3 sequence is 15 residues long. The germline V and J ends were trimmed by 2 bases and 3 bases, with 10 bases remaining between them. Germline CDR1 reads SGHTA; CDR2 reads FQGNSA. TCRdb independently ran MiXCR on the 5' RACE reads; one entry per CDR3 protein. The sample has approximately 530,000 distinct CDR3 sequences; under 25% are singletons. This entry belongs to a study of identical twins. Whole-study findings and limits: Excess sharing between twins was weaker in beta out-of-frame sequences.

A further study also used this sample, focusing on yellow fever vaccine responses in identical twins.

This receptor was identified in a woman aged 18-29 years in good health. Sequencing was done on a sample of CD4+ T cells sorted from blood. The chain carries TRBV7-2 and TRBJ1-4; D not certain. The CDR3 spells CASSLLQSSNEKLFF. In DNA, the CDR3 is TGTGCCAGCAGCTTACTCCAGTCCTCTAATGAAAAACTGTTTTTT.